These 22 T cell receptor beta chains were all obtained from the same sample, sequenced in a study of shared clonotypes between healthy human individuals. Profiling relied on immunoSEQ multiplex PCR, and the TCRdb table lists in-frame clones only, not all of them. The sample shows 300,000 to 400,000 clones, about 70% of them seen only once. Sequenced sample: memory CD4+ T cells sorted from blood. Subset described: CD45RA-negative fraction. The origin of the receptors is a man aged 25 to 40 in good health.

J is TRBJ2-7 and V is TRBV6-1, with 7 bases identical to TRBD2. The CDR3 runs 12 residues. CDR1 and CDR2 from the germline V gene are MNHNS and SASEGT. V shed 8 bases and J 4 bases; nucleotides not matched to a gene: 5. CDR3 bases: TGTGCCAGCTACATCGGGGGGTACGAGCAGTACTTC. Encoded protein: CASYIGGYEQYF.

This clone was picked up one time. The rearrangement joins TRBV28 to TRBJ1-1, with D tentatively TRBD1 (6 bases). The CDR3 contains 16 residues. The V gene's germline CDR1 is MDHEN and CDR2 SYDVKM. V dropped 3 bases and J dropped 9 bases, with 23 bases sitting between them. The CDR3 reads CASSLPPGGAGWKAFF. CDR3 nucleotides: TGTGCCAGCAGTTTGCCCCCCGGGGGCGCGGGGTGGAAAGCTTTCTTT.

With regard to this clone: This sample also contains other DNA sequences that code for the same CDR3. The chain employs TRBV28 and TRBJ1-4; D gene ambiguous. CDR1 is MDHEN and CDR2 is SYDVKM in the germline V gene. The CDR3 totals 13 residues. V shed 3 bases and J shed 2 bases, with 4 bases lying between them. The CDR3 DNA reads as TGTGCCAGCAGTTTCTCCACTAATGAAAAACTGTTTTTT. Its translation: CASSFSTNEKLFF.

The genes are TRBV19 and TRBJ2-1; 11 bases align to TRBD2. The CDR3 extends over 17 amino acids. The germline gives CDR1 LNHDA, CDR2 SQIVND (reference sequence). V lost 9 bases, J lost 3 bases, and 13 bases stayed unmatched. The CDR3 DNA reads as TGTGCCAGCCTCCGAAACTCCGGGACTAGCGGCTACAATGAGCAGTTCTTC. This encodes CASLRNSGTSGYNEQFF.

The rearrangement joins TRBV6-6 to TRBJ2-1; perhaps TRBD1 as D (5 bases). Germline V gives CDR1 MNHNY, CDR2 SVGAGI (reference sequence). This CDR3 has 14 residues. The V and J ends lost 9 bases and 0 bases respectively, with 12 bases between them. The CDR3 region has the DNA TGTGCCAGTACACGACAGACCTCCTACAATGAGCAGTTCTTC. Translated, it gives CASTRQTSYNEQFF.

The chain joins TRBV18 to TRBJ2-7; 9 bases line up with TRBD1. This CDR3 comprises 14 residues. Germline values: CDR1 KGHSH, CDR2 LQKENI. Unmatched junction bases numbered 7, after V lost 8 bases and J lost 2 bases. The CDR3 region has the DNA TGTGCCAGCGCAAACAGGGGGCGCCCCTACGAGCAGTACTTC. It yields the protein CASANRGRPYEQYF.

This clone was counted a single time. The V and J genes are TRBV6-6 and TRBJ1-5; D remains unclear. CDR3 size: 15 residues. CDR1 is MNHNY and CDR2 is SVGAGI in the germline V gene (reference sequence). The V and J ends lost 6 bases and 0 bases respectively, with 12 bases between them. The CDR3 DNA sequence: TGTGCCAGCAGACAAAGGGTCTATAGCAATCAGCCCCAGCATTTT. This codes for CASRQRVYSNQPQHF.

This chain joins TRBV4-1 and TRBJ1-2, with D unclear. Trimming removed 1 base from V and 3 bases from J, with 6 bases in between. From germline, CDR1 is MGHRA and CDR2 YSYEKL. The CDR3 is made up of 13 amino acids. CDR3 sequence reads: CASSQGVDYGYTF. In DNA form, the CDR3 reads TGCGCCAGCAGCCAAGGTGTGGACTATGGCTACACCTTC.

The chain has TRBV29-1 and TRBJ2-1, with 10 bases lining up with TRBD1. CDR1 and CDR2 from the germline V gene are SQVTM and ANQGSEA. After removal of 7 bases from V and 9 bases from J, the junction contained 9 bases not matched to a gene. The CDR3 is made up of 13 amino acids. CDR3 in DNA: TGCAGCGGGAGCCCGGGACAGGGGAGTGAGCAGTTCTTC. It encodes CSGSPGQGSEQFF.

The J gene is TRBJ1-6, the V gene TRBV7-2, with 7 bases fitting TRBD1. Germline V gives CDR1 SGHTA, CDR2 FQGNSA. Unmatched junction bases numbered 6, after V lost 0 bases and J lost 7 bases. The CDR3 is 16 amino acids. CDR3 amino acids: CASSLARQTGNSPLHF. In nucleotides, the CDR3 is TGTGCCAGCAGCTTAGCACGACAGACAGGGAATTCACCCCTCCACTTT.

The genes are TRBV2 and TRBJ2-1; a possible D gene is TRBD1 (5 bases). The CDR3 length is 13 residues. V gave up 3 bases and J gave up 8 bases, with 11 bases separating them. Germline values: CDR1 SNHLY, CDR2 FYNNEI. The CDR3 loop reads CASSDYQGHEQFF. The CDR3 region has the DNA TGTGCCAGCAGTGACTACCAGGGCCATGAGCAGTTCTTC.

This clone has just a few counts. This rearrangement joins TRBV10-3 to TRBJ2-1, with D possibly matching TRBD1 (6 bases). The V end lost 0 bases, the J end lost 8 bases, and 14 bases lay between the germline ends. CDR1 and CDR2 from the germline V gene are ENHRY and SYGVKD. The CDR3 has 15 amino acids. This CDR3 is CAISESGQGKHEQFF. The CDR3 bases are TGTGCCATCAGTGAGTCGGGGCAGGGGAAGCATGAGCAGTTCTTC.

The J gene is TRBJ2-2, the V gene TRBV11-2; D gene unclear. This CDR3 contains 14 residues. CDR1 is SGHAT and CDR2 is FQNNGV in the germline V gene. Trimming took 5 bases from V and 8 from J, leaving 15 bases between them. CDR3 nucleotide sequence: TGTGCCAGCAGCCGGATCGAAAGCTGGGGGGAGCTGTTTTTT. Encoded protein: CASSRIESWGELFF. The full variable domain, rest sourced from reference TRBV11-2 and TRBJ2-2, is EAGVAQSPRYKIIEKRQSVAFWCNPISGHATLYWYQQILGQGPKLLIQFQNNGVVDDSQLPKDRFSAERLKGVDSTLKIQPAKLEDSAVYLCASSRIESWGELFFGEGSRLTVL.

The chain uses TRBV11-2 and TRBJ2-1; 14 bases map to TRBD2. CDR1 is SGHAT, CDR2 FQNNGV, per germline. The length of the CDR3 is 17 residues. The V segment lost 5 bases and the J segment 5 bases; nucleotides outside the gene matches: 8. CDR3 DNA: TGTGCCAGCAGCAAGGGACTAGCGGGAGTAGGGGACAATGAGCAGTTCTTC. This sequence encodes CASSKGLAGVGDNEQFF.

V and J are TRBV5-1 and TRBJ2-6; no clear D gene. The CDR3 has 16 residues. Trimming took off 2 bases at V and 0 bases at J, with 9 bases between the two ends. CDR1 is SGHRS, CDR2 YFSETQ, per germline. The CDR3 DNA follows: TGCGCCAGCAGCTTAAATCTAGACTCTGGGGCCAACGTCCTGACTTTC. Encoded protein: CASSLNLDSGANVLTF.

This chain uses TRBV27 with TRBJ1-1; perhaps TRBD1 as D (5 bases). The CDR3 is 16 residues long. Germline lookup yields CDR1 MNHEY and CDR2 SMNVEV (reference sequence). The ends were cut back, 6 bases at V and 1 base at J, with 18 bases in the middle. The chain's CDR3 is CASSLWPGRGNTEAFF. The CDR3 DNA is TGTGCCAGCAGCCTATGGCCGGGGAGGGGGAACACTGAAGCTTTCTTT.

V is TRBV2 and J is TRBJ2-7, with D perhaps matching TRBD1 (6 bases). In germline, CDR1 is SNHLY, CDR2 FYNNEI. This CDR3 region has 14 residues. V was trimmed by 6 bases and J by 3 bases, leaving 15 bases between them. In DNA form, the CDR3 reads TGTGCCAGCAGCAAACTAAACAGGGACTACGAGCAGTACTTC. Protein: CASSKLNRDYEQYF.

The chain links TRBV29-1 to TRBJ1-5, with 8 nucleotides matching TRBD1. Germline V CDR1 and CDR2: SQVTM, ANQGSEA. After removal of 7 bases from V and 5 bases from J, the junction contained 4 bases not matched to a gene. The CDR3 spans 12 residues. CDR3 bases: TGCAGCGCTACGACAGGGGATCAGCCCCAGCATTTT. Translating it yields CSATTGDQPQHF.

Note on this clone: Other DNA variants within this sample encode the same CDR3. J is TRBJ2-2 and V is TRBV5-4, with D tentatively TRBD2 (6 bases). Germline values: CDR1 SGHNT, CDR2 YYREEE (reference sequence). The CDR3 loop spans 15 amino acids. V was cut by 6 bases and J by 5 bases, with 17 bases left in between. This CDR3 is CASTPGGRRTGELFF. The DNA for the CDR3 is TGTGCCAGCACCCCCGGAGGGCGTCGAACCGGGGAGCTGTTTTTT.

A single count supports this clone. The CDR3 DNA reads TGTGCCAGCAGCCATGCCCTAGCGGCCTTTTCCACAGATACGCAGTATTTT. It translates to CASSHALAAFSTDTQYF. This chain links TRBV14 with TRBJ2-3; 7 bases line up with TRBD2. The germline V gene encodes CDR1 SGHDN and CDR2 FVKESK. J was trimmed by 2 bases and V by 3 bases; bases with no gene match: 11. The CDR3 is 17 residues long.

This chain joins TRBV28 and TRBJ1-5; 7 positions agree with TRBD1. Germline CDR1 reads MDHEN; CDR2 reads SYDVKM. Losses at the gene ends were 5 bases for V and 0 bases for J; bases not matched to a gene: 22. This CDR3 is 21 amino acids long. CDR3 protein: CASSRVSHRGGGGYSNQPQHF. In nucleotides, the CDR3 is TGTGCCAGCAGTCGGGTTTCGCACAGGGGTGGAGGGGGATATAGCAATCAGCCCCAGCATTTT.

The chain combines TRBV5-4 with TRBJ2-7, with 9 bases aligning to TRBD2. Germline V gives CDR1 SGHNT, CDR2 YYREEE (reference sequence). V was pared by 4 bases and J by 5 bases, with 7 bases of the junction left unmatched. CDR3 length equals 14 residues. CDR3 residues: CASSTVAGVNEQYF. DNA of the CDR3: TGTGCCAGCAGCACGGTAGCGGGAGTGAACGAGCAGTACTTC.